Listed here is a single T cell receptor beta chain. Time point meaning: peripheral blood 6 weeks after treatment start. The sample is drawn from a study of PD-L1 blockade in urothelial cancer. Study summary: Analyzed time points were 3 weeks (second dose) and 6 weeks after therapy began.

Only in-frame clones appear in the TCRdb table, and some are missing; sequencing was by immunoSEQ multiplex PCR. The sample has under 60,000 clones, around 87% seen once; the top ten hold about 10%. The source was PBMCs, collected around atezolizumab (anti-PD-L1) treatment. This sequence originates from a man in his fifties or sixties with urothelial cancer.

CDR3 protein: CSVEDRVPDTQYF. The CDR3, as DNA: TGCAGCGTTGAAGACAGGGTTCCAGATACGCAGTATTTT. The chain recombines TRBV29-1 with TRBJ2-3, with D possibly TRBD1 on 5 matching bases. V shed 0 bases and J shed 4 bases, with 8 bases lying between them. Germline assignment: CDR1 SQVTM and CDR2 ANQGSEA. The CDR3 loop spans 13 amino acids.